Each of the 18 T cell receptor beta chains below was sequenced from the same sample in a study of cytomegalovirus exposure and HLA in healthy donors listed by TCRdb under 2017. Libraries were made using the immunoSEQ multiplex PCR assay. A mixture of 60 forward primers for TCR Vbeta segments and 13 reverse primers for TCR Jbeta segments was used in the multiplex PCR. In TCRdb, the immuneACCESS table is reduced to in-frame sequences with V and J assigned. These tables do not hold every clone; where another copy was compared, an unresolved V gene accounts for under half, and the others remain unexplained. Here the sample has some 150,000 clones; roughly 80% occur a single time. The biggest ten clones account for approximately 5.5% of the sample. Sequenced material: PBMCs. These receptors all stem from a man aged 30 to 39 in good health and CMV-seropositive.

The chain couples TRBV28 to TRBJ2-5; D call uncertain. Germline V CDR1 and CDR2: MDHEN, SYDVKM. This CDR3 is built from 12 residues. V lost 5 bases, J lost 5 bases, and 9 bases lay in between. Here the CDR3 DNA reads TGTGCCAGCAGTCAGCTCAGGGAGACCCAGTACTTC. Its protein product is CASSQLRETQYF.

The CDR3 is CASSPPRGTTGSPLHF. The CDR3 DNA reads TGCGCCAGCAGCCCACCTAGGGGGACGACGGGCTCACCCCTCCACTTT. The chain is built from TRBV4-1 and TRBJ1-6; TRBD1 is a possible D gene (6 bases). The CDR3 totals 16 residues. Germline V lookup: CDR1 MGHRA, CDR2 YSYEKL. V gave up 4 bases and J gave up 10 bases, with 20 bases separating them.

The gene calls are TRBV19 and TRBJ1-2; 7 nucleotides agree with TRBD1. Germline values: CDR1 LNHDA, CDR2 SQIVND (reference sequence). The CDR3 totals 15 residues. J gave up 4 bases and V 8 bases, and 13 bases lay outside the gene matches. The CDR3 DNA reads as TGTGCCAGTTCTAAAGGGGGCGAGGGAATCTATGGCTACACCTTC. This encodes CASSKGGEGIYGYTF. Full variable domain (outside the CDR3, taken from reference TRBV19 and TRBJ1-2): DGGITQSPKYLFRKEGQNVTLSCEQNLNHDAMYWYRQDPGQGLRLIYYSQIVNDFQKGDIAEGYSVSREKKESFPLTVTSAQKNPTAFYLCASSKGGEGIYGYTFGSGTRLTVV.

The CDR3 coding sequence is TGTGCCAGCAGCCCAGTAATCAACACTGAAGCTTTCTTT. Its translation is CASSPVINTEAFF. The rearrangement links TRBV11-2 to TRBJ1-1; D ambiguous. The V and J ends lost 5 bases and 2 bases respectively, with 9 bases between them. Germline V lookup: CDR1 SGHAT, CDR2 FQNNGV. This CDR3 has 13 residues.

This clone has only a few counts. CDR3 DNA: TGTGCCAGCAGCTTATCGACTAGCAGTGACAATGAGCAGTTCTTC. This gives the protein CASSLSTSSDNEQFF. The rearrangement links TRBV7-9 to TRBJ2-1; 7 bases are shared with TRBD2. CDR3 length: 15 amino acids. Germline values: CDR1 SEHNR, CDR2 FQNEAQ (reference sequence). Losses at the gene ends were 2 bases for V and 5 bases for J; bases not matched to a gene: 6. The whole variable domain, remainder taken from reference TRBV7-9 and TRBJ2-1, is DTGVSQNPRHKITKRGQNVTFRCDPISEHNRLYWYRQTLGQGPEFLTYFQNEAQLEKSRLLSDRFSAERPKGSFSTLEIQRTEQGDSAMYLCASSLSTSSDNEQFFGPGTRLTVL.

The chain carries TRBV18 and TRBJ1-1, with D tentatively TRBD1 (5 bases). V lost 3 bases, J lost 2 bases, and 10 bases lay in between. Germline values: CDR1 KGHSH, CDR2 LQKENI. This CDR3 spans 14 amino acids. In nucleotides, the CDR3 is TGTGCCAGCTCACCCGGGGGAGCCAACACTGAAGCTTTCTTT. Amino acid sequence: CASSPGGANTEAFF.

The V gene is TRBV5-1, the J gene TRBJ1-5; D remains unclear. The germline V gene encodes CDR1 SGHRS and CDR2 YFSETQ. CDR3 size: 14 residues. Between the trimmed V and J ends, which lost 0 bases and 5 bases, there was a span of 9 bases. The chain's CDR3 is CASSLGQEDQPQHF. The CDR3 DNA sequence: TGCGCCAGCAGCTTGGGGCAGGAGGATCAGCCCCAGCATTTT.

The chain employs TRBV18 and TRBJ2-7; TRBD2 aligns across 12 bases. Germline CDR1 and CDR2: KGHSH and LQKENI. The CDR3 sequence is 16 residues long. After removal of 2 bases from V and 6 bases from J, the junction contained 8 bases not matched to a gene. CDR3 bases: TGTGCCAGCTCACCAACGACTAGCGGGAGAAGGGGCGAGCAGTACTTC. It encodes CASSPTTSGRRGEQYF.

The CDR3 nucleotides read TGTGCCAGCAGTTTACAGGGTCCGAAGGCCGACGAGCAGTACTTC. It is translated as CASSLQGPKADEQYF. The rearrangement links TRBV6-5 to TRBJ2-7; possibly TRBD1 for D (6 bases). The CDR3 sequence is 15 residues long. The germline V gene has CDR1 MNHEY and CDR2 SVGAGI. The V end lost 4 bases, the J end lost 5 bases, and 18 bases lay between the germline ends.

The chain combines TRBV19 with TRBJ1-5; no firm D call. In germline, CDR1 is LNHDA, CDR2 SQIVND (reference sequence). Trimming removed 3 bases from V and 2 bases from J, with 8 bases in between. CDR3 length: 14 residues. This chain's CDR3 is CASSIPVGNQPQHF. For the CDR3, the DNA is TGTGCCAGTAGTATTCCGGTGGGCAATCAGCCCCAGCATTTT.

The J gene is TRBJ2-6, the V gene TRBV28; TRBD2 aligns across 7 bases. The junction had 10 bases not matched to a gene; V was cut back by 10 bases and J by 4 bases. The CDR3 contains 15 residues. CDR1 and CDR2 (germline): MDHEN, SYDVKM. The CDR3 nucleotides read TGTGCCACCATCGCGGGAGCCGCCGGGGCCAACGTCCTGACTTTC. Its translation is CATIAGAAGANVLTF.

The chain has TRBV7-2 and TRBJ1-2; a weak D match, TRBD1 (5 bases). Germline assignment: CDR1 SGHTA and CDR2 FQGNSA. CDR3 size: 15 residues. Trimming took 5 bases from V and 0 from J, leaving 13 bases between them. In DNA, the CDR3 is TGTGCCAGCAGCCTACAGACAGTTACTAACTATGGCTACACCTTC. It is translated as CASSLQTVTNYGYTF.

V usage is TRBV7-6 and J usage is TRBJ2-3; D is ambiguous. The germline CDR1 and CDR2 sequences are SGHVS and FNYEAQ. V gave up 5 bases and J gave up 8 bases, with 8 bases separating them. The CDR3 spans 11 residues. CDR3 in amino acids: CASSRPGTQYF. CDR3 bases: TGTGCCAGCAGCCGCCCGGGTACGCAGTATTTT.

The chain links TRBV30 to TRBJ1-4; a possible D gene is TRBD1 (5 bases). This CDR3 is built from 15 residues. Trimming took off 4 bases at V and 8 bases at J, with 20 bases between the two ends. Germline V gives CDR1 GTSNPN, CDR2 SVGIG (reference sequence). The CDR3 protein is CAWTGAAGGAEKLFF. The CDR3 coding sequence is TGTGCCTGGACTGGGGCGGCGGGGGGAGCGGAAAAACTGTTTTTT.

V is TRBV13 and J is TRBJ2-2; D perhaps matches TRBD2 (6 bases). V was cut by 5 bases and J by 1 base, with 11 bases left in between. The length of the CDR3 is 15 residues. CDR1 is PRHDT and CDR2 is FYEKMQ in the germline V gene (reference sequence). CDR3 protein: CASSLMGGNTGELFF. As DNA, the CDR3 is TGTGCCAGCAGCCTGATGGGGGGGAACACCGGGGAGCTGTTTTTT.

This clone occurred a few times. The chain uses TRBV25-1 and TRBJ2-1, with 9 nucleotides matching TRBD1. Germline V gene sequence: CDR1 MGHDK, CDR2 SYGVNS. CDR3 length: 13 residues. V gave up 8 bases and J gave up 7 bases; unmatched junction bases: 6. Here the CDR3 DNA reads TGTGCCAGCTCAGGACAGGGGTATAATGAGCAGTTCTTC. Translated: CASSGQGYNEQFF.

The CDR3 sequence: CSVELGKGDGYTF. The CDR3 bases are TGCAGCGTTGAACTGGGCAAGGGGGATGGCTACACCTTC. J is TRBJ1-2 and V is TRBV29-1, with a weak D call TRBD1 (6 bases). From germline, CDR1 is SQVTM and CDR2 ANQGSEA. The CDR3 loop spans 13 amino acids. Trimming pared 2 bases from V and 6 bases from J, leaving 13 bases between.

V is TRBV9 and J is TRBJ2-1; 8 bases fit TRBD2. This CDR3 region has 17 residues. CDR1 is SGDLS, CDR2 YYNGEE, per germline. The V segment lost 3 bases and the J segment 7 bases; nucleotides outside the gene matches: 15. CDR3 residues: CASSATPSGSHGNEQFF. CDR3 bases: TGTGCCAGCAGCGCCACCCCCAGCGGGAGCCATGGTAATGAGCAGTTCTTC. The variable domain in full, completed from reference TRBV9 and TRBJ2-1, reads DSGVTQTPKHLITATGQRVTLRCSPRSGDLSVYWYQQSLDQGLQFLIQYYNGEERAKGNILERFSAQQFPDLHSELNLSSLELGDSALYFCASSATPSGSHGNEQFFGPGTRLTVL.